The 31 T cell receptor beta chains in this list originate from one sample, sequenced in a study of T-cell reconstitution after alpha-beta-depleted transplantation in children. Preparation of the TCRbeta library was carried out with unique molecular identifiers. MiXCR, applied by TCRdb to the PCR reads, yields one record per CDR3 protein. The data show fewer than 550,000 distinct CDR3 sequences, over 10% seen once. The input for sequencing was PBMCs, mostly from graft donor cells, taken 180 days after TCRalphabeta/CD19-depleted stem cell transplant. These receptors were obtained from a female patient aged 2-10 years who had a stem cell transplant for aplastic anemia, so the T cells may come from the graft donor.

This clonotype was observed a few times. Here the CDR3 reads CASSQARGRATGDEQFF. The CDR3 bases are TGCGCCAGCAGCCAAGCTCGCGGGAGGGCCACAGGCGATGAGCAGTTCTTC. The gene calls are TRBV4-1 and TRBJ2-1; 9 bases are shared with TRBD2. The J segment lost 8 bases and the V segment lost 1 base, leaving 12 bases of the junction unmatched. The CDR3 sequence is 17 residues long. Germline loops: CDR1 MGHRA, CDR2 YSYEKL.

This clonotype has just a few counts. The chain recombines TRBV7-9 with TRBJ2-3, with TRBD2 matching over 9 bases. CDR3 size: 16 residues. Looked up from germline, CDR1 is SEHNR and CDR2 is FQNEAQ (reference sequence). The V segment lost 3 bases and the J segment 0 bases; nucleotides outside the gene matches: 4. CDR3 residues: CASSFSSGTSTDTQYF. DNA of the CDR3: TGTGCCAGCAGCTTCTCTAGCGGGACTAGCACAGATACGCAGTATTTT.

The V and J genes are TRBV9 and TRBJ2-7; unclear D gene. The ends were cut back, 4 bases at V and 5 bases at J, with 13 bases in the middle. The V gene's germline CDR1 is SGDLS and CDR2 YYNGEE. CDR3 length equals 13 residues. This CDR3 is CASSPKVVHEQYF. The CDR3 nucleotides read TGTGCCAGCAGCCCTAAGGTGGTCCACGAGCAGTACTTC.

This clonotype was detected many times. V and J are TRBV12-3 or TRBV12-4 and TRBJ1-2; 11 bases fit TRBD1. V shed 6 bases, J shed 8 bases, and the junction held 8 bases outside the gene matches. This CDR3 has 14 residues. The CDR3 loop is CASSTLDRGPGYTF. CDR3 bases: TGTGCCAGCAGCACTTTGGACAGGGGGCCCGGCTACACCTTC.

This clonotype has more than one count but fewer than ten. J is TRBJ2-1 and V is TRBV19, with D perhaps given as TRBD1 or TRBD2 (6 bases each). In germline, CDR1 is LNHDA, CDR2 SQIVND (reference sequence). The CDR3 is 15 amino acids. V was clipped by 3 bases and J by 6 bases, with 15 bases between them. The CDR3 nucleotides are TGTGCCAGTAGTATTGGAGGGGGACTTGGCAATGAGCAGTTCTTC. It yields the protein CASSIGGGLGNEQFF.

DNA for the CDR3: TGTGCCGCGAGGGGATCAAGCTCCTACGAGCAGTACGTC. Protein product: CAARGSSSYEQYV. The chain uses TRBV28 and TRBJ2-7; TRBD1 or TRBD2 may be the D gene (5 bases each). V lost 11 bases to trimming and J lost 0 bases, with 14 bases between them. CDR3 length equals 13 residues. The germline V gene encodes CDR1 MDHEN and CDR2 SYDVKM.

This clonotype has a count of ten or more. The chain has TRBV6-6 and TRBJ2-7, with a weak D call TRBD1 (6 bases). The germline V gene has CDR1 MNHNY and CDR2 SVGAGI (reference sequence). V lost 10 bases to trimming and J lost 3 bases, with 16 bases between them. The CDR3 covers 13 residues. As DNA, the CDR3 is TGTGCCACCGGAGCTGGGGGCCGCTACGAGCAGTACTTC. The encoded protein is CATGAGGRYEQYF.

This clonotype has at least ten counts. The V gene is TRBV18, the J gene TRBJ2-1; TRBD1 agrees at 10 bases. The CDR3 is made up of 14 amino acids. The junction had 4 bases not matched to a gene; V was cut back by 8 bases and J by 3 bases. The germline V gene encodes CDR1 KGHSH and CDR2 LQKENI. The CDR3 DNA sequence: TGTGCCAGCACCCGGGACAGGGGCTACAATGAGCAGTTCTTC. Residues: CASTRDRGYNEQFF.

This clonotype turned up a few times. The V and J genes are TRBV12-3 or TRBV12-4 and TRBJ1-2, with 8 bases identical to TRBD1. Trimming at V came to 6 bases and at J to 3 bases, leaving 6 bases not matched to a gene. This CDR3 is built from 14 residues. The CDR3 coding sequence is TGTGCCAGCAGGTTCAGGGGGCTCGACTATGGCTACACCTTC. Translating gives CASRFRGLDYGYTF.

This clonotype was counted only a few times. The chain joins TRBV11-2 to TRBJ2-3; TRBD2 agrees at 8 bases. The CDR3 has 16 amino acids. The V gene's germline CDR1 is SGHAT and CDR2 FQNNGV. V lost 4 bases and J lost 1; bases outside the gene matches: 7. CDR3 in DNA: TGTGCCAGCAGCTCGAGCCGGGGACTAGGCACAGATACGCAGTATTTT. It translates to CASSSSRGLGTDTQYF.

This chain joins TRBV9 and TRBJ2-3; D not resolved. Trimming took off 0 bases at V and 3 bases at J, with 8 bases between the two ends. Germline lookup yields CDR1 SGDLS and CDR2 YYNGEE. CDR3 length equals 14 residues. As DNA, the CDR3 is TGTGCCAGCAGCGTAGAGGAGTTGACAGATACGCAGTATTTT. This translates into CASSVEELTDTQYF.

This clonotype came up many times. This rearrangement joins TRBV28 to TRBJ2-1; TRBD1 matches 7 bases. The CDR3 is made up of 12 amino acids. Losses at the gene ends were 7 bases for V and 10 bases for J; bases not matched to a gene: 7. The germline V gene has CDR1 MDHEN and CDR2 SYDVKM. The CDR3 DNA sequence: TGTGCCAGCACCCATATGGGACAGGAGCAGTTCTTC. Translating gives CASTHMGQEQFF.

The rearrangement uses TRBV15 and TRBJ1-5; D might be TRBD1 (5 bases). The V end was cut by 0 bases, the J end by 2 bases, with 14 bases between. This CDR3 contains 17 residues. Germline V lookup: CDR1 LNHNV, CDR2 YYDKDF (reference sequence). As DNA, the CDR3 is TGTGCCACCAGCAGAGAGTGGAAAGGGGCGGGCAATCAGCCCCAGCATTTT. Its translation is CATSREWKGAGNQPQHF.

This chain joins TRBV3-1 and TRBJ1-2; D not resolved. The CDR3 is 15 amino acids. The germline gives CDR1 LGHDT, CDR2 YNNKEL (reference sequence). Trimming pared 8 bases from V and 4 bases from J, leaving 20 bases between. DNA of the CDR3: TGTGCCAGCTCCTTTCATGGGCGGGGATCCTATGGCTACACCTTC. Protein product: CASSFHGRGSYGYTF.

This clonotype occurred a few times. The chain employs TRBV6-1 and TRBJ2-5, with D possibly matching TRBD2 (5 bases). Germline V gene sequence: CDR1 MNHNS, CDR2 SASEGT. CDR3 length: 15 residues. With 6 bases removed from V and 4 bases from J, the gap between germline ends came to 18 bases. The CDR3 DNA follows: TGTGCCAGCAGCCCATCCCAGACGGGAAGAGAGACCCAGTACTTC. This gives the protein CASSPSQTGRETQYF.

The V gene is TRBV14, the J gene TRBJ1-3, with D unresolved. The germline V and J ends were trimmed by 1 base and 0 bases, with 4 bases remaining between them. Germline V gene data show CDR1 as SGHDN and CDR2 as FVKESK. The CDR3 has 14 residues. The CDR3 bases are TGTGCCAGCAGCCAAGTCTACTCTGGAAACACCATATATTTT. Protein sequence: CASSQVYSGNTIYF. Full variable domain (remainder filled in from reference TRBV14 and TRBJ1-3): EAGVTQFPSHSVIEKGQTVTLRCDPISGHDNLYWYRRVMGKEIKFLLHFVKESKQDESGMPNNRFLAERTGGTYSTLKVQPAELEDSGVYFCASSQVYSGNTIYFGEGSWLTVV.

The chain couples TRBV6-5 to TRBJ2-3, with TRBD2 matching over 7 bases. The V segment lost 4 bases and the J segment 1 base; nucleotides outside the gene matches: 11. The CDR3 is 17 amino acids. Germline-derived CDR1 and CDR2 are MNHEY and SVGAGI. The CDR3 nucleotides are TGTGCCAGCAGTTCCTATTTGAAGGGAGGGGGCACAGATACGCAGTATTTT. This gives the protein CASSSYLKGGGTDTQYF.

The genes are TRBV28 and TRBJ2-5; D may be TRBD2 (6 bases). Trimming cost V 6 bases and J 2 bases, with 19 bases left between them. Germline loops: CDR1 MDHEN, CDR2 SYDVKM. The CDR3 runs to 16 residues. Here the CDR3 DNA reads TGTGCCAGCAGGTCTGTTGTGGCTAGCGTACAAGAGACCCAGTACTTC. Amino acid sequence: CASRSVVASVQETQYF.

The chain recombines TRBV15 with TRBJ2-7; 13 bases line up with TRBD2. V was clipped by 0 bases and J by 4 bases; unmatched bases: 12. Germline CDR1 and CDR2: LNHNV and YYDKDF (reference sequence). The CDR3 has 19 residues. The CDR3 loop is CATSRDATSGRRRKYEQYF. The CDR3 DNA reads as TGTGCCACCAGCAGAGATGCGACTAGCGGGAGGAGAAGGAAATACGAGCAGTACTTC.

This clonotype occurred a few times. This sequence joins TRBV18 and TRBJ2-1; D remains ambiguous. V lost 2 bases and J 8 bases, leaving 10 bases between the germline ends. Germline V gene sequence: CDR1 KGHSH, CDR2 LQKENI. The CDR3 sequence is 13 residues long. CDR3 sequence reads: CASSPVELDEQFF. The CDR3 coding sequence is TGTGCCAGCTCACCAGTCGAGTTGGATGAGCAGTTCTTC.

The V call is TRBV6-2 or TRBV6-3, the J call TRBJ2-3, with no clear D. CDR1 is MNHEY and CDR2 is SVGEGT in the germline V gene. With 6 bases removed from V and 5 bases from J, the gap between germline ends came to 18 bases. The CDR3 sequence is 15 residues long. The CDR3 coding sequence is TGTGCCAGCAGCCCCTCCTCCGCAGCATTAGATACGCAGTATTTT. Amino acid sequence: CASSPSSAALDTQYF.

The chain joins TRBV5-5 to TRBJ2-1; 11 bases fit TRBD1. The V gene's germline CDR1 is SGHKS and CDR2 YYEKEE (reference sequence). The CDR3 contains 18 residues. V gave up 4 bases and J gave up 2 bases; unmatched junction bases: 11. The CDR3 spells CASSDGPGQGVPYNEQFF. In nucleotides, the CDR3 is TGTGCCAGCAGCGACGGCCCGGGACAGGGGGTCCCCTACAATGAGCAGTTCTTC.

CDR3 region: CASSLIPPGWTTDTQYF. CDR3 DNA: TGTGCCAGCAGTTTGATCCCCCCGGGGTGGACCACAGATACGCAGTATTTT. The chain uses TRBV12-3 or TRBV12-4 and TRBJ2-3; the D gene is possibly TRBD2 (5 bases). This CDR3 region has 17 residues. Trimming took 3 bases from V and 2 from J, leaving 18 bases between them.

This clonotype appeared a few times. This chain connects TRBV6-1 to TRBJ2-7, with unresolved D. Between the trimmed V and J ends, which lost 3 bases and 4 bases, there was a span of 7 bases. The length of the CDR3 is 12 residues. Per germline, CDR1 MNHNS and CDR2 SASEGT. The CDR3 nucleotides are TGTGCCAGCAGTGAGAGGTTATACGAGCAGTACGTC. Translating gives CASSERLYEQYV.

V and J are TRBV28 and TRBJ2-7, with D possibly being TRBD1 or TRBD2 (5 bases each). The CDR3 has 12 residues. V gave up 7 bases and J gave up 7 bases, with 14 bases separating them. From germline, CDR1 is MDHEN and CDR2 SYDVKM. CDR3 nucleotides: TGTGCCAGCACCGACCGGGGCCCGGAGCAGTACTTC. It specifies CASTDRGPEQYF.

This rearrangement joins TRBV7-2 to TRBJ1-1; 7 bases map to TRBD1. This CDR3 has 14 amino acids. V lost 5 bases and J lost 2; bases outside the gene matches: 5. Germline CDR1 reads SGHTA; CDR2 reads FQGNSA. CDR3 nucleotide sequence: TGTGCCAGCAGCCCAGGGACAGACAACACTGAAGCTTTCTTT. It encodes CASSPGTDNTEAFF.

This chain links TRBV20-1 with TRBJ2-5; 8 bases agree with TRBD2. J lost 2 bases, V lost 3 bases, and 2 bases had no gene match. The CDR3 covers 13 residues. The germline V gene has CDR1 DFQATT and CDR2 SNEGSKA (reference sequence). The CDR3, as DNA: TGCAGTGCTAGCGGGAGGGGTCAAGAGACCCAGTACTTC. Amino acids: CSASGRGQETQYF.

The CDR3 DNA is TGTGCCAGCAGTCTATTAGCGGGAGATACGCAGTATTTT. Protein product: CASSLLAGDTQYF. The V call is TRBV12-3 or TRBV12-4, the J call TRBJ2-3, with 7 positions matching TRBD2. Trimming cost V 5 bases and J 5 bases; bases outside gene matches: 4. This CDR3 is built from 13 residues.

CDR3 sequence: CASSFRGPLVGYYEQYF. The CDR3 DNA reads TGTGCCAGCAGCTTCCGGGGGCCCCTTGTCGGGTACTACGAGCAGTACTTC. The chain is built from TRBV7-8 and TRBJ2-7, with D perhaps matching TRBD1 or TRBD2 (6 bases each). The CDR3 length is 17 residues. The germline gives CDR1 SGHVS, CDR2 FQNEAQ. The V end lost 3 bases, the J end lost 3 bases, and 21 bases lay between the germline ends.

This sequence joins TRBV19 and TRBJ2-7; 7 nucleotides align to TRBD2. Germline values: CDR1 LNHDA, CDR2 SQIVND (reference sequence). Trimming cost V 5 bases and J 1 base; bases outside gene matches: 11. The length of the CDR3 is 16 residues. The CDR3 region has the DNA TGTGCCAGTAGTCTCCGAGGGGACTACAAATCCTACGAGCAGTACTTC. Residues: CASSLRGDYKSYEQYF. Based on the CDR3 plus reference TRBV19 and TRBJ2-7, the full variable domain is DGGITQSPKYLFRKEGQNVTLSCEQNLNHDAMYWYRQDPGQGLRLIYYSQIVNDFQKGDIAEGYSVSREKKESFPLTVTSAQKNPTAFYLCASSLRGDYKSYEQYFGPGTRLTVT.

The V call is TRBV20-1, the J call TRBJ2-2; the match to TRBD1 covers 9 bases. Germline V gene data show CDR1 as DFQATT and CDR2 as SNEGSKA (reference sequence). The CDR3 length is 15 residues. Trimming at V came to 4 bases and at J to 2 bases, leaving 5 bases not matched to a gene. The CDR3 is CSAKPGQGNTGELFF. As DNA, the CDR3 is TGCAGTGCTAAGCCGGGACAGGGTAACACCGGGGAGCTGTTTTTT.